The following is a T cell receptor beta chain sequence with its context. Its specificity is not known. The sample originates from a study of CXCR3-negative and CXCR3-positive naive CD8 T cells. Study-level points and caveats: CXCR3-positive naive cells had TRB CDR3s that were more hydrophobic than CXCR3-negative naive cells had.

The CDR3 loop spans 14 amino acids. CDR1 and CDR2 (germline): MDHEN, SYDVKM. All TRB cDNA libraries came from 5' RACE performed with UMI labels. TCRdb reprocessed the 5' RACE reads, keeping one entry per CDR3 protein, no DNA. This table lists about 53,000 distinct CDR3 sequences. The sequence came from a human donor in good health. Some clones in this sample may be carry-over from other donors' samples. V and J are TRBV28 and TRBJ1-2; lacking DNA, the TRBD1 call made by TCRdb goes unchecked. The material sequenced was naive CXCR3+ CD8+ T cells from blood. Documented subset: CD45RO-CCR7+CD27+CD95- naive CD8+ T cells expressing CXCR3 (TNR3+). The CDR3 spells CASSFGTVDYGYTF.